This T cell receptor beta chain was sequenced during a study of blood T cell repertoires in COVID-19 (dated by TCRdb to the early 2020s). In terms of the full investigation: Samples covering the acute and convalescent phases of COVID-19 were provided by collaborators in the United States, Italy and Spain. The prospective study material was composed of cDNA or gDNA derived from T cells, B-cell-depleted T cells, or PBMCs. The dataset comprised deeply sampled blood TCRbeta repertoires from subjects exposed to, actively infected with, or recovered from COVID-19. The repertoires were made available in a free public database intended to serve as a resource for research on the immune response to SARS-CoV-2. Samples were obtained from the ongoing ImmuneRACE study (first 160 participants) and from over 1,000 subjects provided by 6 global collaborators. Sample metadata almost always included a de-identified subject ID, COVID-19 status, age in years and sex. HLA class I and class II types, where available, came from metadata supplied by the sample provider rather than from assay-based typing. Summary of the overall study and its limitations: How much clinical and demographic metadata was included differed by source and by participant, and the metadata was provided uncurated.

V is reduced by 3 bases and J by 1 base, leaving a spacing of 8 bases between them. The CDR3 covers 14 residues, taking in both the cysteine and the phenylalanine. CDR3 DNA only is kept here, 42 bases in frame from base 1. The germline V gene (reference sequence) provides CDR1 MNHEY and CDR2 SMNVEV. Collaborating institutions collected whole blood in K2EDTA tubes following their own protocols. For TCRbeta analysis, collaborator samples were shipped as frozen whole blood, as isolated PBMCs, or as DNA extracted from either sample type. On this clone: Its antigen remains undetermined. Within one base of it there is no much larger clone, and no base qualities were kept.

The immunoSEQ Assay, a bias-controlled multiplex PCR, was used to amplify TCRbeta CDR3 regions from genomic DNA. The study's processing was this. The number of nucleated cells in each sample was estimated by amplification of reference gene primers within the assay. To quantify the absolute abundance of each unique TCRbeta CDR3 rearrangement, sequence reads were collapsed and filtered. For each sample, productive Simpson clonality was calculated as the square root of Simpson's diversity index over productive rearrangements. TCRdb stores this immuneACCESS table with in-frame sequences only. Part of the clones is absent; in the studies checked, under half of the shortfall reflects unresolved V genes, and no reason is known for the rest. V, J and clone size are those of that table, while D and trimming were read from the DNA. Here the sample has about 86,000 clones; around 85% occur a single time. The ten largest clones take up about 10% of the sample.

The specimen sequenced was peripheral blood. In this chain, TRBV27 is recombined with TRBJ2-3; TRBD2 is possibly the D segment (5 matching bases). This TCR was sampled from a man between 65 and 79 years old with acute or convalescent COVID-19. The DNA sequence is TGTGCCAGCAGTTTCCCCGGGGGCACAGATACGCAGTATTTT. This yields the protein CASSFPGGTDTQYF.